This record looks at one T cell receptor (beta chain) sequence and its context. This clone was seen a single time. What this receptor recognizes is not known. No base qualities exist here, and no much larger clone lies one base off it. The receptor library was made with the immunoSEQ multiplex PCR assay. Entries here come from immuneACCESS through TCRdb and include only in-frame sequences with V and J called. Some clones fail to appear in such tables; in the studies checked, an unresolved V gene covers under half of the shortfall, and the cause of the remainder is unknown. Within this sample are 23,000 or so clones, with about nine tenths of them counted one time only. The top ten constitute more than 10% of the sample. The record originates from a study of T cell changes during pregnancy in multiple sclerosis (dated by TCRdb to about 2019). Regarding the complete study: Changes in the T cell repertoire over the course of pregnancy were examined in this study in women with multiple sclerosis.

The CDR3 contains 13 residues, cysteine and phenylalanine counted. The CDR3 DNA has 39 bases and is translated from base 1. The germline V gene (reference sequence) yields WNHNN for CDR1 and SYGVQD for CDR2. Germline trimming: 7 bases from V, 8 bases from J; junction bases outside gene matches: 3. Here the sequenced sample was CD8+ T cells from peripheral blood mononuclear cells, taken in the first trimester of pregnancy. The rearrangement joined TRBV10-1 to TRBJ1-6, with TRBD1 identical over 9 junction bases. The receptor comes from a female donor in good health, enrolled as a control in a pregnancy study. The CDR3 is CASKGDRDSPLHF. The nucleotides read TGCGCCAGCAAAGGGGACAGGGATTCACCCCTCCACTTT.